The TCR beta chain described here comes from a study of Ad26.COV2.S vaccination and SARS-CoV-2 variants. The treatment was: 15 to 20 received Ad26.COV2.S at low or high dose, single or two shots; about 5 received placebo; per-sample allocation not given. Following the first vaccine or placebo injection, samples were taken on day 63. TCRdb's copy holds only in-frame clones and misses some; the assay was immunoSEQ multiplex PCR. The repertoire holds fewer than 500,000 clones, with 75% to 90% as singletons. The CDR3 covers 18 residues. Trimming took 5 bases from V and 8 from J; bases not matched to a gene: 20. Germline values: CDR1 SGHVS, CDR2 FNYEAQ.

The J gene is TRBJ1-2, the V gene TRBV7-6; 10 bases fit TRBD1. The source is a person aged 18-65 years who received the Ad26.COV2.S COVID-19 vaccine or a placebo. The starting material was peripheral blood, obtained in a trial of Ad26.COV2.S vaccine versus placebo. The CDR3 DNA reads as TGTGCCAGCAGCCGCCGGGACAGGGGCGACCGCAACCCCTCCGGCTACACCTTC. It is translated as CASSRRDRGDRNPSGYTF.